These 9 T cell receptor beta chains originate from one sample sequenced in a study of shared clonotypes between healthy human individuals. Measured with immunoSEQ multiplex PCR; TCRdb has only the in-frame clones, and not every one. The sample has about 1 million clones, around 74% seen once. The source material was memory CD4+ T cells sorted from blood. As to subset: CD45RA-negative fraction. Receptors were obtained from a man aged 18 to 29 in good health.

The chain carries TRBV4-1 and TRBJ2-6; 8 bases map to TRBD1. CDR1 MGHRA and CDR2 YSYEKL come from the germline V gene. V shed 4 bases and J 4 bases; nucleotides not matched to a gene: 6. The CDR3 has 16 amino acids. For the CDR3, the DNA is TGCGCCAGCAGCCGCGAGACAGGGGCGGGGGCCAACGTCCTGACTTTC. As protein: CASSRETGAGANVLTF.

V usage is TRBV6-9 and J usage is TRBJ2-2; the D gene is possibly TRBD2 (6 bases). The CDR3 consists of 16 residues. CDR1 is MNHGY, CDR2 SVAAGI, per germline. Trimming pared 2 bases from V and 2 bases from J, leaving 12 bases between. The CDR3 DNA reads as TGTGCCAGCAGTTATGGGGGGTGCCCCAACACCGGGGAGCTGTTTTTT. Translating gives CASSYGGCPNTGELFF.

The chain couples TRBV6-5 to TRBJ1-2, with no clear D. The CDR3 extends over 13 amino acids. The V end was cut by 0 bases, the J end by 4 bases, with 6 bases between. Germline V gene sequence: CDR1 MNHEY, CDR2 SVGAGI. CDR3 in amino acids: CASSYSWTYGYTF. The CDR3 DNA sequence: TGTGCCAGCAGTTACTCGTGGACCTATGGCTACACCTTC.

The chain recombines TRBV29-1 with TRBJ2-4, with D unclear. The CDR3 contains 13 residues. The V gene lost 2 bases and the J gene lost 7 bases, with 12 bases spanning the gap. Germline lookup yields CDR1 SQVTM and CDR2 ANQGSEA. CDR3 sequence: CSVEWSDNNIQYF. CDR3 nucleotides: TGCAGCGTTGAATGGTCGGATAATAACATTCAGTACTTC.

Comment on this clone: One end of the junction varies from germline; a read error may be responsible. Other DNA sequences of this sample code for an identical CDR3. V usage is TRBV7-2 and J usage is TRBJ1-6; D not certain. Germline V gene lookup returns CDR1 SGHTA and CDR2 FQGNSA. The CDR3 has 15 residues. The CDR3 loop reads CASTPSLESASPLHF. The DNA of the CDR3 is TGCGCCAGCACCCCGTCCTTGGAGTCGGCTTCACCCCTCCACTTT. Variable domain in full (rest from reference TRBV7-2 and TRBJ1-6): GAGVSQSPSNKVTEKGKDVELRCDPISGHTALYWYRQSLGQGLEFLIYFQGNSAPDKSGLPSDRFSAERTGGSVSTLTIQRTQQEDSAVYLCASTPSLESASPLHFGNGTRLTVT.

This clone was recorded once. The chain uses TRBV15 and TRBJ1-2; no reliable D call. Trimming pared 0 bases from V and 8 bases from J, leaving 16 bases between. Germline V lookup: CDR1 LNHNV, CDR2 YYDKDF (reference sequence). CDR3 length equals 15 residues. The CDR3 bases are TGTGCCACCAGCAGAGATAAGGCGGGCTTGGTAGGCTACACCTTC. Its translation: CATSRDKAGLVGYTF.

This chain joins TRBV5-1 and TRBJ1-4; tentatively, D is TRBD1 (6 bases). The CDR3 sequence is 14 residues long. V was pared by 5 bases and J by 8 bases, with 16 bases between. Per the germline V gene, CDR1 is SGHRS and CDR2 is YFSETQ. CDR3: CASSYQGMGEKLFF. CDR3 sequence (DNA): TGCGCCAGCAGTTATCAGGGGATGGGCGAAAAACTGTTTTTT.

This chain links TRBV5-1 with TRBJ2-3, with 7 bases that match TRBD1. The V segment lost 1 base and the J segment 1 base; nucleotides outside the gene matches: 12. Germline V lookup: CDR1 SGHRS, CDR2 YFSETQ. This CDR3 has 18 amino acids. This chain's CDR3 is CASSLRGGGNTGTDTQYF. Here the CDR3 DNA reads TGCGCCAGCAGCTTGCGAGGGGGCGGCAACACAGGCACAGATACGCAGTATTTT.

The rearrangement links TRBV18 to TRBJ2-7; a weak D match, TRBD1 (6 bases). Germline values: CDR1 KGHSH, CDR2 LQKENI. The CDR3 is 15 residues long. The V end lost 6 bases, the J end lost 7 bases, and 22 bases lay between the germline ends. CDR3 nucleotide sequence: TGTGCCAGCTCCATGGACGCAGGGGCCTTGGGGGAGCAGTACTTC. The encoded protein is CASSMDAGALGEQYF.